The 25 T cell receptor beta chains given below trace back to one sample, sequenced in a study of identifying expanded T cells in peripheral blood. Clones were sequenced by immunoSEQ multiplex PCR, and TCRdb holds only the in-frame ones, with some missing. There are about 52,000 clones in the sample; approximately 79% occur only once, and approximately 14% lies in the top ten. The sample consisted of blood. The receptors come from a person aged 18-69 years in good health.

The V call is TRBV11-3, the J call TRBJ1-2; D may be TRBD1 (6 bases). Germline assignment: CDR1 SGHNT and CDR2 YENEEA. The CDR3 runs 16 residues. V gave up 0 bases and J gave up 4 bases, with 15 bases separating them. The CDR3 sequence: CASSLDLNGQLYGYTF. The CDR3 nucleotides are TGTGCCAGCAGCTTAGATCTTAATGGACAGCTCTATGGCTACACCTTC.

The genes are TRBV19 and TRBJ2-7; TRBD2 is a possible D gene (6 bases). The CDR3 covers 15 residues. Germline CDR1 is LNHDA and CDR2 is SQIVND (reference sequence). V lost 3 bases to trimming and J lost 5 bases, with 17 bases between them. CDR3 sequence reads: CASSMPGAGPNEQYF. The CDR3 coding sequence is TGTGCCAGTAGTATGCCCGGTGCGGGGCCCAACGAGCAGTACTTC.

The rearrangement uses TRBV23-1 and TRBJ2-7; 14 bases match TRBD2. TRBV23-1 is noted as an ORF with a role that remains uncertain. This CDR3 has 15 amino acids. Trimming cost V 4 bases and J 5 bases; bases outside gene matches: 4. CDR3 in amino acids: CASSPGLAGVDEQYF. The CDR3 DNA sequence: TGCGCCAGCAGTCCGGGACTAGCGGGAGTTGACGAGCAGTACTTC.

The chain recombines TRBV4-2 with TRBJ2-4; a weak D match, TRBD2 (6 bases). Germline V gene data show CDR1 as LGHNA and CDR2 as YNFKEQ. This CDR3 has 16 amino acids. V gave up 3 bases and J gave up 1 base, with 13 bases separating them. CDR3 DNA: TGTGCCAGCAGCCAGGACACGGGGGAGGCCAAAAACATTCAGTACTTC. Translation gives CASSQDTGEAKNIQYF.

The genes are TRBV27 and TRBJ1-5; perhaps TRBD1 as D (6 bases). Trimming took off 6 bases at V and 5 bases at J, with 14 bases between the two ends. The CDR3 spans 14 residues. The germline CDR1 and CDR2 sequences are MNHEY and SMNVEV (reference sequence). CDR3 residues: CASRIRGADQPQHF. The CDR3 DNA is TGTGCCAGCAGGATTCGGGGGGCGGATCAGCCCCAGCATTTT.

CDR3 sequence: CASRPYDRGRADTQYF. The CDR3 nucleotides read TGTGCCAGCAGACCATACGACAGGGGTAGGGCAGATACGCAGTATTTT. V and J are TRBV28 and TRBJ2-3; the match to TRBD1 covers 8 bases. Germline trimming cut 6 bases from V and 4 bases from J; bases unmatched to any gene: 12. This CDR3 has 16 amino acids. Germline lookup yields CDR1 MDHEN and CDR2 SYDVKM.

V is TRBV10-2 and J is TRBJ2-2; 8 bases map to TRBD2. The germline gives CDR1 WSHSY, CDR2 SAAADI. The CDR3 is 13 amino acids. With 2 bases clipped from V and 7 bases from J, the junction kept 0 bases outside the gene matches. The CDR3 sequence is CASSELAGGELFF. The DNA of the CDR3 is TGCGCCAGCAGTGAGCTAGCGGGCGGGGAGCTGTTTTTT.

The CDR3 reads CASSEGTGGFLFF. The DNA of the CDR3 is TGTGCCAGCAGTGAAGGGACCGGGGGATTTCTGTTTTTT. V usage is TRBV2 and J usage is TRBJ1-4; a possible D gene is TRBD1 (5 bases). This CDR3 region has 13 residues. The germline V gene encodes CDR1 SNHLY and CDR2 FYNNEI. V was clipped by 1 base and J by 14 bases, with 14 bases between them. Supplemented by reference TRBV2 and TRBJ1-4, the full variable domain reads EPEVTQTPSHQVTQMGQEVILRCVPISNHLYFYWYRQILGQKVEFLVSFYNNEISEKSEIFDDQFSVERPDGSNFTLKIRSTKLEDSAMYFCASSEGTGGFLFFGSGTQLSVL.

This rearrangement joins TRBV7-9 to TRBJ2-3; tentative D call: TRBD2 (5 bases). Germline V gene lookup returns CDR1 SEHNR and CDR2 FQNEAQ (reference sequence). The V end was cut by 0 bases, the J end by 5 bases, with 12 bases between. This CDR3 comprises 15 residues. CDR3 protein: CASSLAGSGVDTQYF. The CDR3, as DNA: TGTGCCAGCAGCTTAGCGGGTTCCGGGGTAGATACGCAGTATTTT.

The gene calls are TRBV12-5 and TRBJ1-3; possible D gene TRBD1, 5 bases. CDR3 size: 15 residues. Germline V gives CDR1 LGHNT, CDR2 FRNRAP. Trimming took 5 bases from V and 9 from J, leaving 20 bases between them. The CDR3 DNA follows: TGTGCTAGTGGTCCCACCGGGACCCAACGGGGCACCATATATTTT. It encodes CASGPTGTQRGTIYF.

The chain employs TRBV6-6 and TRBJ2-2; no firm D call. The CDR3 spans 15 residues. Trimming cost V 2 bases and J 4 bases, with 11 bases left between them. CDR1 MNHNY and CDR2 SVGAGI come from the germline V gene (reference sequence). The DNA of the CDR3 is TGTGCCAGCAGTTACAAGCTGAGTGGCACCGGGGAGCTGTTTTTT. Protein: CASSYKLSGTGELFF.

The chain recombines TRBV30 with TRBJ2-7; maybe TRBD1 (6 bases). CDR1 and CDR2 (germline): GTSNPN, SVGIG (reference sequence). Deletions cut 4 bases from V and 2 bases from J, with 6 bases between. This CDR3 has 11 residues. CDR3 amino acids: CAWTGAYEQYF. The CDR3 nucleotides are TGTGCCTGGACAGGGGCCTACGAGCAGTACTTC.

CDR3 loop: CASSERPTSYEQYF. The CDR3 nucleotides are TGTGCCAGCAGTGAAAGGCCCACCTCCTACGAGCAGTACTTC. The V call is TRBV2, the J call TRBJ2-7, with D hard to call. The germline CDR1 and CDR2 sequences are SNHLY and FYNNEI. Deletions cut 2 bases from V and 0 bases from J, with 8 bases between. The CDR3 contains 14 residues.

This chain joins TRBV30 and TRBJ2-1; D gene unclear. The V gene's germline CDR1 is GTSNPN and CDR2 SVGIG (reference sequence). Trimming cost V 5 bases and J 4 bases, with 6 bases left between them. The length of the CDR3 is 11 residues. CDR3 residues: CAWDKYNEQFF. CDR3 bases: TGTGCCTGGGACAAATACAATGAGCAGTTCTTC. Full variable domain (outside the CDR3, taken from reference TRBV30 and TRBJ2-1): SQTIHQWPATLVQPVGSPLSLECTVEGTSNPNLYWYRQAAGRGLQLLFYSVGIGQISSEVPQNLSASRPQDRQFILSSKKLLLSDSGFYLCAWDKYNEQFFGPGTRLTVL.

The V and J genes are TRBV6-1 and TRBJ2-3; tentative D call: TRBD1 (5 bases). The CDR3 is 15 residues long. V lost 7 bases to trimming and J lost 5 bases, with 19 bases between them. Germline V gene sequence: CDR1 MNHNS, CDR2 SASEGT. This CDR3 reads CASNEGVPFVDTQYF. The DNA of the CDR3 is TGTGCCAGCAACGAAGGGGTTCCTTTCGTAGATACGCAGTATTTT.

This clone was counted once. The J gene is TRBJ2-7, the V gene TRBV6-1; a possible D gene is TRBD2 (6 bases). CDR1 and CDR2 (germline): MNHNS, SASEGT. There are 11 residues in the CDR3. V lost 10 bases, J lost 2 bases, and 9 bases lay in between. CDR3 residues: CANGGTYEQYF. Here the CDR3 DNA reads TGTGCCAACGGGGGAACCTACGAGCAGTACTTC.

This clone was found once. The chain links TRBV4-3 to TRBJ1-2, with unresolved D. The V gene's germline CDR1 is LGHNA and CDR2 YSLEER. The CDR3 is made up of 16 amino acids. Trimming removed 3 bases from V and 5 bases from J, with 19 bases in between. The CDR3 DNA is TGCGCCAGCAGCCAGTCATCACGGACTTCGGGGTATGGCTACACCTTC. It codes for CASSQSSRTSGYGYTF.

This clone occurred once. V gene TRBV11-2 combines with J gene TRBJ2-2, with D tentatively TRBD1 (5 bases). The germline CDR1 and CDR2 sequences are SGHAT and FQNNGV. Trimming removed 1 base from V and 6 bases from J, with 9 bases in between. The CDR3 consists of 14 residues. CDR3 amino acids: CASSLAGIAGELFF. CDR3 DNA: TGTGCCAGCAGCTTAGCAGGGATTGCCGGGGAGCTGTTTTTT.

The V gene is TRBV7-9, the J gene TRBJ1-2; D is ambiguous. V was pared by 5 bases and J by 8 bases, with 18 bases between. Germline V lookup: CDR1 SEHNR, CDR2 FQNEAQ (reference sequence). There are 14 residues in the CDR3. The CDR3 loop is CASSARVEAGGYTF. The CDR3 DNA is TGTGCCAGCAGCGCCCGGGTGGAGGCGGGAGGCTACACCTTC.

The chain recombines TRBV19 with TRBJ2-2; 10 bases align to TRBD2. Germline V lookup: CDR1 LNHDA, CDR2 SQIVND (reference sequence). The J segment lost 5 bases and the V segment lost 9 bases, leaving 15 bases of the junction unmatched. The CDR3 is made up of 17 amino acids. CDR3 protein: CASAFLVAGGRTGELFF. CDR3 coding DNA: TGTGCCAGCGCCTTTTTGGTAGCGGGAGGAAGGACCGGGGAGCTGTTTTTT.

The V and J genes are TRBV5-5 and TRBJ1-3; the D gene is possibly TRBD1 (5 bases). Germline assignment: CDR1 SGHKS and CDR2 YYEKEE (reference sequence). Trimming pared 0 bases from V and 3 bases from J, leaving 7 bases between. CDR3 length: 14 amino acids. CDR3 amino acids: CASSLARVGNTIYF. DNA of the CDR3: TGTGCCAGCAGCTTGGCCAGGGTTGGAAACACCATATATTTT.

The J gene is TRBJ2-2, the V gene TRBV7-2; D uncertain. CDR1 is SGHTA, CDR2 FQGNSA, per germline. This CDR3 comprises 14 residues. Trimming removed 2 bases from V and 0 bases from J, with 4 bases in between. The CDR3 nucleotides read TGTGCCAGCAGCTTATGGGCGAACACCGGGGAGCTGTTTTTT. This translates into CASSLWANTGELFF.

The chain uses TRBV5-1 and TRBJ2-4, with 8 bases aligning to TRBD1. This CDR3 comprises 13 residues. Germline assignment: CDR1 SGHRS and CDR2 YFSETQ. Trimming took 5 bases from V and 6 from J; bases not matched to a gene: 4. In DNA form, the CDR3 reads TGCGCCAGCAGACCTGGACAGGGAAACATTCAGTACTTC. Protein product: CASRPGQGNIQYF. The full variable domain, its missing parts supplied by reference TRBV5-1 and TRBJ2-4, is KAGVTQTPRYLIKTRGQQVTLSCSPISGHRSVSWYQQTPGQGLQFLFEYFSETQRNKGNFPGRFSGRQFSNSRSEMNVSTLELGDSALYLCASRPGQGNIQYFGAGTRLSVL.

The chain is built from TRBV30 and TRBJ1-1; D not resolved. Germline V CDR1 and CDR2: GTSNPN, SVGIG (reference sequence). The CDR3 is 15 amino acids. V lost 0 bases to trimming and J lost 3 bases, with 14 bases between them. The CDR3 sequence is CAWSVQGRRDTEAFF. The CDR3 DNA reads TGTGCCTGGAGTGTACAAGGCAGGCGGGACACTGAAGCTTTCTTT.

The chain combines TRBV6-6 with TRBJ1-2; D perhaps matches TRBD1 (6 bases). V was trimmed by 6 bases and J by 8 bases, leaving 16 bases between them. Germline V CDR1 and CDR2: MNHNY, SVGAGI (reference sequence). CDR3 size: 13 residues. The CDR3 nucleotides read TGTGCCAGCAGGCCCACAGGGCTAGGGGGCTACACCTTC. Amino acid sequence: CASRPTGLGGYTF.